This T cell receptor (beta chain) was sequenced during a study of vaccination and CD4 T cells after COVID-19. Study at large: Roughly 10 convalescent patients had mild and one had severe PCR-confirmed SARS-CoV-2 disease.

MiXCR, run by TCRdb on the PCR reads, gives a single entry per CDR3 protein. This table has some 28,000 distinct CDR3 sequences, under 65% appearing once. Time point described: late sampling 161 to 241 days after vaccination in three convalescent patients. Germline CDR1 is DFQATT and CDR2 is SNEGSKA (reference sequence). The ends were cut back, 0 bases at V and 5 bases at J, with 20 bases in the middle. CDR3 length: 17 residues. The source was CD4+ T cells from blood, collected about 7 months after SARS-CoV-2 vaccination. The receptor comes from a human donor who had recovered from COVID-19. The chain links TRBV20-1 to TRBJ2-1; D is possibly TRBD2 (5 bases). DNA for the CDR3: TGCAGTGCTAGAGATCGCTTCGGACTTAACCATGACAATGAGCAGTTCTTC. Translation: CSARDRFGLNHDNEQFF.